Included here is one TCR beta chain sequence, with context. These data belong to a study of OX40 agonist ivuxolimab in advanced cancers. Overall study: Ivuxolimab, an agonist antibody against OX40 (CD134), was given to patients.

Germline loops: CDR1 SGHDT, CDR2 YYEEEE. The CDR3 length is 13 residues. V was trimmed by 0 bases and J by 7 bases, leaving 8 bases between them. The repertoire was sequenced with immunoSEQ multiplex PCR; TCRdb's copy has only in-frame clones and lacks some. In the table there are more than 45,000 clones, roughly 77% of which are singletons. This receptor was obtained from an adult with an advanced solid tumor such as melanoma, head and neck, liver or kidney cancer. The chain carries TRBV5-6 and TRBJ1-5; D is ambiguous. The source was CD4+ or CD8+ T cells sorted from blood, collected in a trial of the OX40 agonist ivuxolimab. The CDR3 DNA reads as TGTGCCAGCAGCTTGGGTTCAGAACAGCCCCAGCATTTT. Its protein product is CASSLGSEQPQHF. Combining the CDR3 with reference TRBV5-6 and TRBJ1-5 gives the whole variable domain DAGVTQSPTHLIKTRGQQVTLRCSPKSGHDTVSWYQQALGQGPQFIFQYYEEEERQRGNFPDRFSGHQFPNYSSELNVNALLLGDSALYLCASSLGSEQPQHFGDGTRLSIL.